Following are 21 T cell receptor beta chains from one sample sequenced in a study of CD8+ T cells in alopecia areata. cDNA prepared by RNA extraction and subsequent reverse transcription served as the template for sequencing. TCRdb's table, derived via immunoSEQ multiplex PCR, lists solely in-frame clones and lacks some. The profile shows approximately 91,000 clones, nearly 45% of them singletons. Sequencing used CD4+ T cells sorted from blood. All receptors derive from a human donor with alopecia areata.

The chain couples TRBV30 to TRBJ2-7, with a weak D call TRBD2 (6 bases). Germline V lookup: CDR1 GTSNPN, CDR2 SVGIG (reference sequence). The CDR3 has 13 amino acids. The V gene lost 0 bases and the J gene lost 4 bases, with 10 bases spanning the gap. As DNA, the CDR3 is TGTGCCTGGAGTGTACGCGGGGTTTACGAGCAGTACTTC. As protein: CAWSVRGVYEQYF. Based on the CDR3 plus reference TRBV30 and TRBJ2-7, the full variable domain is SQTIHQWPATLVQPVGSPLSLECTVEGTSNPNLYWYRQAAGRGLQLLFYSVGIGQISSEVPQNLSASRPQDRQFILSSKKLLLSDSGFYLCAWSVRGVYEQYFGPGTRLTVT.

V usage is TRBV4-2 and J usage is TRBJ2-7; 12 bases agree with TRBD2. The CDR3 sequence is 13 residues long. CDR1 and CDR2 (germline): LGHNA, YNFKEQ. Unmatched junction bases numbered 2, after V lost 6 bases and J lost 5 bases. The CDR3 spells CASRRLAGDEQYF. CDR3 sequence (DNA): TGTGCCAGCAGAAGACTAGCGGGAGACGAGCAGTACTTC.

This clone was seen more than once but under ten times. The V gene is TRBV29-1, the J gene TRBJ2-4, with TRBD1 as a possible D gene (5 bases). The CDR3 sequence is 14 residues long. Germline V gene data show CDR1 as SQVTM and CDR2 as ANQGSEA. The germline V and J ends were trimmed by 4 bases and 6 bases, with 16 bases remaining between them. CDR3 region: CSVVPRDVGNIQYF. In nucleotides, the CDR3 is TGCAGCGTTGTTCCCAGGGATGTGGGAAACATTCAGTACTTC.

The J gene is TRBJ2-2, the V gene TRBV15; maybe TRBD1 (5 bases). The V gene's germline CDR1 is LNHNV and CDR2 YYDKDF (reference sequence). Trimming shortened V by 0 bases and J by 4 bases, and 6 bases separated the two germline ends. This CDR3 is 14 amino acids long. The CDR3 DNA reads TGTGCCACCAGCAGAGACCAGGGCACCGGGGAGCTGTTTTTT. Translation: CATSRDQGTGELFF.

This clone turned up a few times. The V gene is TRBV29-1, the J gene TRBJ1-5, with 9 bases lining up with TRBD1. This CDR3 contains 12 residues. CDR1 and CDR2 (germline): SQVTM, ANQGSEA. Losses at the gene ends were 6 bases for V and 5 bases for J; bases not matched to a gene: 2. As DNA, the CDR3 is TGCAGCGTACGGACAGGGGATCAGCCCCAGCATTTT. Amino acids: CSVRTGDQPQHF.

This rearrangement joins TRBV30 to TRBJ1-2; D is undetermined. CDR1 is GTSNPN and CDR2 is SVGIG in the germline V gene (reference sequence). The CDR3 is 13 amino acids. Trimming stripped 0 bases from V and 3 bases from J, with 8 bases between. The CDR3 DNA is TGTGCCTGGAGTGTACGGCAGGACTATGGCTACACCTTC. Translating it yields CAWSVRQDYGYTF.

The chain recombines TRBV29-1 with TRBJ2-2, with 7 bases matching TRBD1. The germline V gene has CDR1 SQVTM and CDR2 ANQGSEA. This CDR3 is 12 amino acids long. With 5 bases clipped from V and 9 bases from J, the junction kept 6 bases outside the gene matches. CDR3 bases: TGCAGCGTTTTAGGGGGCTCCCGGGAGCTGTTTTTT. Amino acids: CSVLGGSRELFF.

The CDR3: CASSTLAAAKNIQYF. CDR3 sequence (DNA): TGTGCCAGCAGCACACTAGCCGCTGCCAAAAACATTCAGTACTTC. This chain connects TRBV5-6 to TRBJ2-4; D is perhaps TRBD2 (6 bases). Per the germline V gene, CDR1 is SGHDT and CDR2 is YYEEEE. Trimming shortened V by 4 bases and J by 1 base, and 12 bases separated the two germline ends. This CDR3 has 15 amino acids.

The V gene is TRBV29-1, the J gene TRBJ1-6; D is perhaps TRBD1 (6 bases). The V end was cut by 2 bases, the J end by 5 bases, with 13 bases between. Germline assignment: CDR1 SQVTM and CDR2 ANQGSEA. This CDR3 is built from 15 residues. The CDR3 DNA sequence: TGCAGCGTTGAAATGCTGGCAGGGGATAATTCACCCCTCCACTTT. It is translated as CSVEMLAGDNSPLHF.

This clone has just a few counts. The rearrangement uses TRBV7-2 and TRBJ2-4; a weak D match, TRBD1 (6 bases). Germline loops: CDR1 SGHTA, CDR2 FQGNSA. This CDR3 has 14 amino acids. Trimming pared 7 bases from V and 2 bases from J, leaving 12 bases between. CDR3 DNA sequence: TGTGCCAGCACCTCAGACAGGACCAAAAACATTCAGTACTTC. Amino acids: CASTSDRTKNIQYF.

The genes are TRBV18 and TRBJ1-1; a weak D match, TRBD1 (5 bases). The V end lost 3 bases, the J end lost 0 bases, and 14 bases lay between the germline ends. The V gene's germline CDR1 is KGHSH and CDR2 LQKENI. The CDR3 runs to 16 residues. This CDR3 is CASSPKQAGMNTEAFF. The DNA of the CDR3 is TGTGCCAGCTCACCTAAACAGGCAGGGATGAACACTGAAGCTTTCTTT.

The V call is TRBV29-1, the J call TRBJ2-2, with TRBD1 identical over 9 bases. The CDR3 covers 15 residues. Germline V gene data show CDR1 as SQVTM and CDR2 as ANQGSEA. V lost 7 bases and J lost 4; bases outside the gene matches: 10. The CDR3 nucleotides read TGCAGCGGTACCTCCGGGACAGGGAGCACCGGGGAGCTGTTTTTT. This encodes CSGTSGTGSTGELFF.

On this clone itself: Other DNA variants within this sample encode the same CDR3. The rearrangement links TRBV29-1 to TRBJ1-5, with 10 bases aligning to TRBD1. CDR3 size: 14 residues. With V trimmed by 5 bases and J by 3 bases, 4 bases remained unmatched. Germline V gene data show CDR1 as SQVTM and CDR2 as ANQGSEA. The chain's CDR3 is CSVRTGGNNQPQHF. The CDR3 DNA reads TGCAGCGTTAGGACAGGGGGAAACAATCAGCCCCAGCATTTT.

This clone has only one observation. This chain connects TRBV6-5 to TRBJ1-1, with D unresolved. V lost 4 bases, J lost 4 bases, and 10 bases lay in between. Per germline, CDR1 MNHEY and CDR2 SVGAGI. The CDR3 length is 13 residues. CDR3 amino acids: CASSSGRATEAFF. DNA for the CDR3: TGTGCCAGCAGTTCCGGACGGGCCACTGAAGCTTTCTTT.

The CDR3 protein is CASSLDTQYF. The CDR3 region has the DNA TGCGCCAGCAGCTTGGATACGCAGTATTTT. V and J are TRBV5-1 and TRBJ2-3; D not resolved. Germline V gene lookup returns CDR1 SGHRS and CDR2 YFSETQ. Trimming left V 0 bases short and J 7 bases short, with 0 bases between. The CDR3 has 10 amino acids.

This chain links TRBV2 with TRBJ2-1, with unresolved D. This CDR3 contains 13 residues. V was trimmed by 8 bases and J by 8 bases, leaving 16 bases between them. Germline V gives CDR1 SNHLY, CDR2 FYNNEI. The CDR3 bases are TGTGCCAGCGGCGCCTTTGACCCCGATGAGCAGTTCTTC. It translates to CASGAFDPDEQFF.

This rearrangement joins TRBV9 to TRBJ2-7; D possibly corresponds to TRBD1 (6 bases). This CDR3 region has 17 residues. V shed 0 bases and J shed 5 bases, with 21 bases lying between them. Looked up from germline, CDR1 is SGDLS and CDR2 is YYNGEE. The CDR3 region is CASSVGLRGTPTHEQYF. CDR3 coding DNA: TGTGCCAGCAGCGTAGGATTGAGGGGGACACCTACCCACGAGCAGTACTTC.

There are a few counts of this clone. The J gene is TRBJ2-5, the V gene TRBV29-1; D is unresolved. The CDR3 length is 13 residues. Germline loops: CDR1 SQVTM, CDR2 ANQGSEA. V was cut by 3 bases and J by 2 bases, with 10 bases left in between. CDR3 region: CSVEVADQETQYF. The CDR3, as DNA: TGCAGCGTTGAGGTGGCAGATCAAGAGACCCAGTACTTC.

In its sample, this clone was seen a few times. The chain combines TRBV29-1 with TRBJ2-1; TRBD2 agrees at 8 bases. CDR3 length: 14 residues. Looked up from germline, CDR1 is SQVTM and CDR2 is ANQGSEA. V was pared by 1 base and J by 9 bases, with 8 bases of the junction left unmatched. The CDR3 DNA reads TGCAGCGTTGAAGGTCGGCTCGGGAGGGGTGAGCAGTTCTTC. Translation: CSVEGRLGRGEQFF.

The chain has TRBV5-1 and TRBJ2-7; D possibly corresponds to TRBD1 (5 bases). The ends were cut back, 0 bases at V and 7 bases at J, with 14 bases in the middle. Germline assignment: CDR1 SGHRS and CDR2 YFSETQ. The CDR3 extends over 14 amino acids. CDR3 bases: TGCGCCAGCAGCTTGGTGGTGGGCCCAGGGGAGCAGTACTTC. As protein: CASSLVVGPGEQYF.

The CDR3 DNA reads TGCGCCAGCTGTAGCGGGAGCTTCGGAGCAGATACGCAGTATTTT. It is translated as CASCSGSFGADTQYF. The gene calls are TRBV5-1 and TRBJ2-3; TRBD2 matches at 9 bases. Per the germline V gene, CDR1 is SGHRS and CDR2 is YFSETQ. V shed 7 bases, J shed 4 bases, and the junction held 10 bases outside the gene matches. The CDR3 extends over 15 amino acids.